Here is one T cell receptor beta chain with its context. The authors reverse transcribed roughly 0.5 to 1 ug RNA with random hexamers. TCRdb itself ran the immunoSEQ multiplex PCR reads through MiXCR, one entry per CDR3 protein. The repertoire holds 150,000 to 200,000 distinct CDR3 sequences, with around 95% as singletons. These data originate in a study of CD8 T cells in Susac syndrome. Blood CD8+ and CD4+ T cells underwent high-throughput TCR beta sequencing. Negative isolation yielded CD8+ and CD4+ T cells; FACS enriched TEMRA cells. The ends were cut back, 6 bases at V and 3 bases at J, with 13 bases in the middle. Germline V lookup: CDR1 SQVTM, CDR2 ANQGSEA. The CDR3 is 13 amino acids.

The material sequenced was CD4+ T cells from PBMCs. This sequence was found in a human donor in good health. The J gene is TRBJ2-3, the V gene TRBV29-1; possibly TRBD1 or TRBD2 for D (5 bases each). CDR3 protein: CSVGTRMTDTQYF. CDR3 DNA sequence: TGCAGCGTCGGGACCCGGATGACAGATACGCAGTATTTT.